This TCR beta chain was obtained from a study of T cell repertoires in cytomegalovirus infection (dated by TCRdb to between 2017 and 2020). General notes on the study: Because public TCR beta signatures pointed to carriage of CMV infection together with the matching HLA type, the HLA type of each donor mattered for the analysis. Results the study describes overall, beyond this receptor: The ex vivo response was dominated by HLA-C-restricted CMV-specific TCR beta clonotypes, and the single most frequent clonotype in two of eight donors was supplied by these HLA-C-restricted clonotypes. In both this cohort and an independent roughly 400-donor cohort, the cumulative frequency of public TCR beta family members distinguished carriers of CMV infection plus the relevant HLA type.

Remarks on this clonotype: Its specific antigen is unknown. One base away there is no much larger clone; base qualities are not given.

The reads were generated on an Illumina HiSeq 1500. The raw public data were reprocessed by TCRdb itself: fastp quality trimming at Q25, MiXCR clonotype calling, in-frame beta chains only. Every distinct CDR3 protein forms one entry, paired with its most common genes and DNA. Within this sample are about 190,000 distinct CDR3 sequences, with about 30% of them counted one time only. In total, the top ten clones hold approximately 31% of the sample. The germline V gene supplies CDR1 SQVTM and CDR2 ANQGSEA. V was cut back by 1 base and J by 4 bases, leaving a gap of 16 bases between them. The CDR3 starts with the cysteine, ends with the phenylalanine, and has 15 residues. The retained sequence is limited to the CDR3, 45 bases, with the frame set at the first base.

This clonotype was obtained from a human donor in good health (CMV status not recorded). Some clones in this sample may be carry-over from other donors' samples. The sequencing sample was made of PBMCs. This sequence uses TRBV29-1 and TRBJ1-1; no D gene can be assigned with confidence. In nucleotides, the sequence is TGCAGCGTTGAAGGTGAAGTGGCTGGGAGCACTGAAGCTTTCTTT. The resulting protein is CSVEGEVAGSTEAFF. Extended through the reference TRBV29-1 and TRBJ1-1 proteins, this CDR3 yields the full variable domain: SAVISQKPSRDICQRGTSLTIQCQVDSQVTMMFWYRQQPGQSLTLIATANQGSEATYESGFVIDKFPISRPNLTFSTLTVSNMSPEDSSIYLCSVEGEVAGSTEAFFGQGTRLTVV.